This is a list of T cell receptor beta chains from one sample in a study of cytomegalovirus exposure and HLA in healthy donors. Clones were sequenced by immunoSEQ multiplex PCR, and TCRdb holds only the in-frame ones, with some missing. This table has about 250,000 clones, over 75% appearing once. What was sequenced was PBMCs. These receptors were collected from a young man in good health and CMV-seropositive. Both conserved end residues are part of each CDR3. A D gene is named only where the DNA matches it firmly.

j_call	d_call	v_call	cdr3_aa
TRBJ2-5	TRBD1	TRBV6-5	CASSRPGQLQETQYF
TRBJ2-3	TRBD1	TRBV6-5	CASRYRGYESDTQYF
TRBJ2-5	TRBD2	TRBV6-1	CASGTSGQETQYF
TRBJ1-2	.	TRBV4-1	CASSPLLRGGYTF
TRBJ2-1	TRBD2	TRBV2	CASSRTSGRGNEQFF
TRBJ2-1	.	TRBV20-1	CSASRGGEQFF
TRBJ2-3	.	TRBV4-2	CASSQVEVHTQYF
TRBJ2-7	.	TRBV7-9	CASSTPNRAGDEQYF
TRBJ2-3	.	TRBV5-1	CASSLVPDTQYF
TRBJ2-5	TRBD2	TRBV15	CATSRPLAGQETQYF
TRBJ2-2	.	TRBV7-2	CASSVGLPGELFF
TRBJ1-4	.	TRBV15	CATSSRVYNEKLFF
TRBJ2-7	TRBD1	TRBV5-1	CASSPDRGDGEQYF
TRBJ2-7	TRBD2	TRBV28	CASSHRTSRYEQYF
TRBJ1-1	TRBD1	TRBV30	CAWESYDRARTEAFF
TRBJ1-5	.	TRBV7-8	CASSFGARNQPQHF
TRBJ2-7	.	TRBV4-1	CASSQDVRGREQYF
TRBJ1-2	.	TRBV5-1	CASSLDTYGGPTF
TRBJ2-7	.	TRBV18	CASSPPAGGEQYF
TRBJ1-2	.	TRBV28	CASSSAGDGPKNYGYTF
TRBJ1-1	TRBD1	TRBV5-1	CASSWGPRQGDTEAFF
TRBJ2-2	.	TRBV19	CASSIGGSGGELFF
TRBJ2-7	.	TRBV5-6	CASSLGGYEQYF
TRBJ2-7	.	TRBV5-1	CASTPLGQGSHEQYF
TRBJ2-3	.	TRBV29-1	CSGAAGADTQYF
TRBJ1-2	TRBD1	TRBV28	CASSTPGQGDHF
TRBJ2-1	.	TRBV5-6	CASSFGQPNEQFF
TRBJ1-5	.	TRBV21-1	CASSAGAGKNQPQHF
TRBJ2-3	TRBD2	TRBV5-1	CASSFSGATDTQYF
TRBJ2-6	.	TRBV5-6	CASSPSSGANVLTF
TRBJ1-2	TRBD1	TRBV28	CASRYIGGSYGYTF
TRBJ2-5	.	TRBV5-1	CASSLIGGQPGETQYF
TRBJ2-7	TRBD2	TRBV9	CASSVDLAGGTYEQYF
TRBJ1-1	.	TRBV5-4	CASSSGGMNTEAFF
TRBJ2-7	TRBD1	TRBV27	CASSLVGTGAYEQYF
TRBJ1-5	.	TRBV6-1	CASSPARLQPQHF
TRBJ2-7	TRBD2	TRBV11-2	CASSLPPGGEQYF
TRBJ2-7	.	TRBV19	CASSRGPTQFYEQYF
TRBJ1-2	.	TRBV7-2	CASSRPGIQYGYTF
TRBJ1-1	.	TRBV19	CASSRTFGADTEAFF
TRBJ1-1	.	TRBV28	CASSLPTGAEAFF
TRBJ1-4	.	TRBV4-1	CASSQESREDEKLFF
TRBJ1-1	.	TRBV7-2	CASSLGGMNTEAFF
TRBJ2-2	.	TRBV30	CAWSEQFAGELFF
TRBJ1-5	TRBD1	TRBV28	CASSLGTGWQPQHF
TRBJ2-2	.	TRBV7-3	CASSFQGYSGELFF
TRBJ2-5	.	TRBV7-2	CASSERWASPGETQYF
TRBJ2-1	.	TRBV9	CASSSSGSYNEQFF
TRBJ1-1	.	TRBV18	CASSPLKGPNTEAFF
TRBJ2-3	.	TRBV20-1	CSARARDTQYF